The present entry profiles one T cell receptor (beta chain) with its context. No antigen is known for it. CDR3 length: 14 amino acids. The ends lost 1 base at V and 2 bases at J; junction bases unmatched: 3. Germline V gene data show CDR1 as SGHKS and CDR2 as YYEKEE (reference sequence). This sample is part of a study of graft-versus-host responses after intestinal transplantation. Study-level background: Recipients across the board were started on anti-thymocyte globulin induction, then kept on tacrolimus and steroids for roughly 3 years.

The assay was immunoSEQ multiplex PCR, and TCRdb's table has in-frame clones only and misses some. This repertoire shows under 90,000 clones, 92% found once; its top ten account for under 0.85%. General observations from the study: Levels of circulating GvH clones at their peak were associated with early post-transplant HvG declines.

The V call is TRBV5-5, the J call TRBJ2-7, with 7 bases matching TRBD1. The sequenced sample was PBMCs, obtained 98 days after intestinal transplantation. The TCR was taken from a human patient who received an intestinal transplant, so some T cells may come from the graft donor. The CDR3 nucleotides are TGTGCCAGCAGCTTGCGGGACAGACCCTACGAGCAGTACTTC. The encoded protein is CASSLRDRPYEQYF. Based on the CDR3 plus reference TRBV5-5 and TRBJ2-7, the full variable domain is DAGVTQSPTHLIKTRGQQVTLRCSPISGHKSVSWYQQVLGQGPQFIFQYYEKEERGRGNFPDRFSARQFPNYSSELNVNALLLGDSALYLCASSLRDRPYEQYFGPGTRLTVT.